This TCR beta chain was captured by sequencing in a study of blood T cell repertoires in COVID-19. About the study: Samples of COVID-19 (acute and convalescent) were obtained from the United States, Italy and Spain. From T cells, B-cell-depleted T cells, or PBMCs came the material, which was cDNA or gDNA.

Between the trimmed V and J ends, which lost 4 bases and 6 bases, there was a span of 10 bases. This CDR3 is built from 13 residues. Germline loops: CDR1 LGHDT, CDR2 YNNKEL (reference sequence). Only in-frame clones appear in the TCRdb table, and some are missing; sequencing was by immunoSEQ multiplex PCR. The table lists some 350,000 clones, 85% to 90% of them singletons. Sequencing was carried out using peripheral blood. The genes are TRBV3-1 (or the pseudogene TRBV3-2) and TRBJ2-1, with a possible D match to TRBD2 (5 bases). The receptor comes from a human donor in a cohort sampled during active COVID-19. CDR3 in amino acids: CASSPLEANEQFF. The CDR3 nucleotides read TGTGCCAGCAGCCCGTTGGAGGCCAATGAGCAGTTCTTC.